This TCR beta chain comes out of a study of control samples from healthy donors and cancer patients. This CDR3 region has 16 residues. Trimming shortened V by 5 bases and J by 0 bases, and 17 bases separated the two germline ends. Germline values: CDR1 SGHAT, CDR2 FQNNGV. TCRdb keeps only in-frame clones here, not all; method: immunoSEQ multiplex PCR. Of around 100,000 clones in the sample, about 88% were seen once. The receptor comes from a woman aged 45 to 65 in good health. The sequenced sample was blood. V and J are TRBV11-2 and TRBJ2-7; D may correspond to TRBD1 or TRBD2 (5 bases each). The CDR3 region is CASSPLWGTSSYEQYF. CDR3 DNA: TGTGCCAGCAGCCCCTTATGGGGGACCTCCTCCTACGAGCAGTACTTC. The full variable domain, its missing parts supplied by reference TRBV11-2 and TRBJ2-7, is EAGVAQSPRYKIIEKRQSVAFWCNPISGHATLYWYQQILGQGPKLLIQFQNNGVVDDSQLPKDRFSAERLKGVDSTLKIQPAKLEDSAVYLCASSPLWGTSSYEQYFGPGTRLTVT.